Listed here are 26 T cell receptor beta chains from one sample, sequenced in a study of OX40 agonist ivuxolimab in advanced cancers. Profiled with immunoSEQ multiplex PCR; TCRdb holds only in-frame clones, not every one. The table lists roughly 58,000 clones, 87% of them singletons. The sample was CD4+ or CD8+ T cells sorted from blood, taken in a trial of the OX40 agonist ivuxolimab. These receptors were obtained from an adult with an advanced solid tumor such as melanoma, head and neck, liver or kidney cancer.

The V and J genes are TRBV30 and TRBJ1-4; D uncertain. Germline V gives CDR1 GTSNPN, CDR2 SVGIG (reference sequence). V lost 2 bases and J lost 2, with 15 bases in between. The CDR3 totals 16 residues. The DNA for the CDR3 is TGTGCCTGGAGTAGCGTGGAACTACCGACTAATGAAAAACTGTTTTTT. It codes for CAWSSVELPTNEKLFF.

V usage is TRBV5-4 and J usage is TRBJ2-5; D assignment may be TRBD1 or TRBD2 (5 bases each). The CDR3 runs 14 residues. Germline CDR1 and CDR2: SGHNT and YYREEE (reference sequence). V was shortened by 4 bases and J by 3 bases, with 13 bases between the two germline ends. CDR3 sequence: CASSRRAGKETQYF. CDR3 coding DNA: TGTGCCAGCAGCCGGCGGGCAGGGAAAGAGACCCAGTACTTC.

V and J are TRBV19 and TRBJ1-5, with D hard to call. CDR1 and CDR2 (germline): LNHDA, SQIVND (reference sequence). This CDR3 spans 14 amino acids. Between the trimmed V and J ends, which lost 2 bases and 0 bases, there was a span of 5 bases. The CDR3 loop reads CASSILFSNQPQHF. The DNA of the CDR3 is TGTGCCAGTAGTATACTTTTTAGCAATCAGCCCCAGCATTTT.

In its sample, this clone was seen once. J is TRBJ2-3 and V is TRBV5-1; 7 bases map to TRBD2. V lost 0 bases and J lost 4; bases outside the gene matches: 11. The length of the CDR3 is 17 residues. The germline V gene has CDR1 SGHRS and CDR2 YFSETQ. CDR3 sequence (DNA): TGCGCCAGCAGCTTGGGTTTAGGCGGGAGAGTCCCAGATACGCAGTATTTT. It is translated as CASSLGLGGRVPDTQYF.

The chain is built from TRBV18 and TRBJ2-5; 7 bases map to TRBD1. Germline CDR1 and CDR2: KGHSH and LQKENI. The CDR3 covers 14 residues. The trim removed 3 bases at V and 2 bases at J, leaving 3 bases unmatched. The CDR3 loop reads CASSPRTGQETQYF. The CDR3, as DNA: TGTGCCAGCTCACCTCGGACAGGACAAGAGACCCAGTACTTC.

V gene TRBV27 combines with J gene TRBJ2-1, with 11 positions matching TRBD2. Germline CDR1 reads MNHEY; CDR2 reads SMNVEV (reference sequence). This CDR3 contains 16 residues. V lost 3 bases and J lost 4; bases outside the gene matches: 5. Here the CDR3 reads CASSFRLAGLYNEQFF. In DNA, the CDR3 is TGTGCCAGCAGTTTTCGACTAGCGGGGTTGTACAATGAGCAGTTCTTC.

The count of this clone is one. V usage is TRBV11-2 and J usage is TRBJ1-5; the D is unclear. V was pared by 2 bases and J by 2 bases, with 10 bases between. The germline V gene has CDR1 SGHAT and CDR2 FQNNGV. The CDR3 consists of 15 residues. The CDR3 reads CASSLNVGGNQPQHF. The DNA of the CDR3 is TGTGCCAGCAGCTTAAATGTGGGAGGCAATCAGCCCCAGCATTTT.

This rearrangement joins TRBV5-4 to TRBJ2-7; either TRBD1 or TRBD2 may supply D (5 bases each). Trimming removed 0 bases from V and 7 bases from J, with 20 bases in between. In germline, CDR1 is SGHNT, CDR2 YYREEE (reference sequence). The CDR3 is made up of 16 amino acids. Here the CDR3 DNA reads TGTGCCAGCAGCTTGGCCGCGGGTCAGGGTATTGTGGAGCAGTACTTC. Encoded protein: CASSLAAGQGIVEQYF.

V usage is TRBV18 and J usage is TRBJ2-3; D gene unclear. This CDR3 is 14 amino acids long. The germline V gene has CDR1 KGHSH and CDR2 LQKENI. V lost 0 bases to trimming and J lost 9 bases, with 13 bases between them. CDR3 bases: TGTGCCAGCTCACCACCGGATTTCGCGCTGACGCAGTATTTT. Protein sequence: CASSPPDFALTQYF.

The chain is built from TRBV28 and TRBJ2-1; D is uncertain. V lost 3 bases, J lost 5 bases, and 17 bases lay in between. The germline V gene has CDR1 MDHEN and CDR2 SYDVKM. The CDR3 length is 16 residues. CDR3 nucleotides: TGTGCCAGCAGTTTCGTTCCCAGTACCGGCAACAATGAGCAGTTCTTC. It is translated as CASSFVPSTGNNEQFF. Filled out from reference TRBV28 and TRBJ2-1, the complete variable domain reads DVKVTQSSRYLVKRTGEKVFLECVQDMDHENMFWYRQDPGLGLRLIYFSYDVKMKEKGDIPEGYSVSREKKERFSLILESASTNQTSMYLCASSFVPSTGNNEQFFGPGTRLTVL.

This chain connects TRBV30 to TRBJ2-5; D gene uncertain. Germline lookup yields CDR1 GTSNPN and CDR2 SVGIG (reference sequence). Trimming pared 2 bases from V and 1 base from J, leaving 5 bases between. The CDR3 consists of 12 residues. The CDR3 loop reads CAWSILQETQYF. The CDR3 bases are TGTGCCTGGAGTATCCTCCAAGAGACCCAGTACTTC.

The rearrangement joins TRBV10-1 to TRBJ2-7, with D maybe TRBD1 (6 bases). The CDR3 totals 14 residues. The V gene's germline CDR1 is WNHNN and CDR2 SYGVQD (reference sequence). V lost 3 bases and J 2 bases, leaving 11 bases between the germline ends. The CDR3 is CASSDAGAPYEQYF. CDR3 in DNA: TGCGCCAGCAGTGATGCAGGGGCCCCCTACGAGCAGTACTTC.

The chain links TRBV28 to TRBJ2-5; D perhaps matches TRBD1 (6 bases). The CDR3 is 13 residues long. V was shortened by 7 bases and J by 4 bases, with 13 bases between the two germline ends. The germline CDR1 and CDR2 sequences are MDHEN and SYDVKM. The CDR3 spells CASNQGSRETQYF. CDR3 nucleotide sequence: TGTGCCAGCAATCAGGGGAGTCGAGAGACCCAGTACTTC.

The V call is TRBV2, the J call TRBJ2-7; D not certain. The germline V and J ends were trimmed by 1 base and 9 bases, with 16 bases remaining between them. The germline CDR1 and CDR2 sequences are SNHLY and FYNNEI. The CDR3 runs 14 residues. Here the CDR3 reads CASSEGTNLRRQYF. For the CDR3, the DNA is TGTGCCAGCAGTGAAGGGACCAACTTACGACGGCAGTACTTC.

The chain couples TRBV9 to TRBJ1-3, with a tentative D call TRBD1 (5 bases). This CDR3 is built from 17 residues. Trimming pared 1 base from V and 0 bases from J, leaving 14 bases between. Per germline, CDR1 SGDLS and CDR2 YYNGEE. The CDR3 DNA reads TGTGCCAGCAGCGTATCGGGACGGACTAACTCTGGAAACACCATATATTTT. Its translation is CASSVSGRTNSGNTIYF.

The V call is TRBV28, the J call TRBJ1-2, with 8 bases identical to TRBD1. The CDR3 covers 13 residues. Per the germline V gene, CDR1 is MDHEN and CDR2 is SYDVKM. Losses at the gene ends were 4 bases for V and 7 bases for J; bases not matched to a gene: 5. The CDR3 DNA follows: TGTGCCAGCAGTTCCCGGACAGGGTCTGGCTACACCTTC. Its translation is CASSSRTGSGYTF.

This chain joins TRBV5-6 and TRBJ2-5, with 10 bases that match TRBD1. The germline gives CDR1 SGHDT, CDR2 YYEEEE. The CDR3 is 15 amino acids. Trimming at V came to 1 base and at J to 4 bases, leaving 4 bases not matched to a gene. CDR3 sequence reads: CASSLLRTGGETQYF. The CDR3 coding sequence is TGTGCCAGCAGCTTGCTCAGGACAGGGGGAGAGACCCAGTACTTC.

V is TRBV19 and J is TRBJ1-3; TRBD1 aligns across 7 bases. Germline V gene sequence: CDR1 LNHDA, CDR2 SQIVND (reference sequence). The V gene end was trimmed by 5 bases and the J gene end by 4 bases; junction bases not matched to a gene: 8. This CDR3 spans 15 amino acids. CDR3 coding DNA: TGTGCCAGTAGTCCTAGGGGACAGCCGGGAAACACCATATATTTT. Its protein is CASSPRGQPGNTIYF.

The chain uses TRBV4-1 and TRBJ2-7; either TRBD1 or TRBD2 may fit D (6 bases each). The CDR3 length is 15 residues. Looked up from germline, CDR1 is MGHRA and CDR2 is YSYEKL. Between the trimmed V and J ends, which lost 0 bases and 3 bases, there was a span of 12 bases. The CDR3 nucleotides are TGCGCCAGCAGCCAAGATTCGGGGGCCCTCTACGAGCAGTACTTC. This gives the protein CASSQDSGALYEQYF.

The rearrangement links TRBV5-1 to TRBJ1-1; a weak D match, TRBD1 (5 bases). V lost 3 bases and J lost 1, with 10 bases in between. The CDR3 is 14 amino acids. Germline V gene data show CDR1 as SGHRS and CDR2 as YFSETQ. The CDR3, as DNA: TGCGCCAGCAGCTCTAATGGGGGGAACACTGAAGCTTTCTTT. It specifies CASSSNGGNTEAFF.

The V gene is TRBV30, the J gene TRBJ2-3; D may correspond to TRBD1 or TRBD2 (7 bases each). Germline lookup yields CDR1 GTSNPN and CDR2 SVGIG (reference sequence). The CDR3 consists of 15 residues. The V gene lost 8 bases and the J gene lost 5 bases, with 23 bases spanning the gap. The CDR3 sequence: CARGGGSPGGDTQYF. CDR3 DNA sequence: TGTGCCAGAGGGGGCGGGAGCCCTGGGGGAGATACGCAGTATTTT.

The rearrangement joins TRBV11-2 to TRBJ1-1; unclear D gene. Germline V CDR1 and CDR2: SGHAT, FQNNGV. The CDR3 spans 11 residues. Between the trimmed V and J ends, which lost 5 bases and 4 bases, there was a span of 5 bases. DNA for the CDR3: TGTGCCAGCAGCCATTTCACTGAAGCTTTCTTT. It is translated as CASSHFTEAFF.

The chain has TRBV6-5 and TRBJ2-7, with D maybe TRBD1 (5 bases). V was pared by 5 bases and J by 3 bases, with 14 bases between. The CDR3 sequence is 14 residues long. The germline V gene has CDR1 MNHEY and CDR2 SVGAGI. CDR3 sequence reads: CASSTSRANYEQYF. The CDR3 DNA follows: TGTGCCAGCAGTACTTCCAGGGCCAACTACGAGCAGTACTTC.

The gene calls are TRBV14 and TRBJ2-7; no reliable D call. Germline CDR1 is SGHDN and CDR2 is FVKESK. With 2 bases removed from V and 6 bases from J, the gap between germline ends came to 11 bases. CDR3 length equals 13 residues. The CDR3 nucleotides are TGTGCCAGCAGCCAAAATATGGGCGGCGAGCAGTACTTC. It translates to CASSQNMGGEQYF.

This chain connects TRBV6-1 to TRBJ1-5; unclear D gene. Trimming removed 4 bases at V and 0 bases at J, with 13 bases between. CDR3 length: 16 amino acids. The germline V gene has CDR1 MNHNS and CDR2 SASEGT. The CDR3 region is CASSGSSGLSNQPQHF. CDR3 coding DNA: TGTGCCAGCAGTGGATCGTCAGGACTTAGCAATCAGCCCCAGCATTTT.

V and J are TRBV5-4 and TRBJ1-1; no clear D. V gave up 0 bases and J gave up 1 base, with 10 bases separating them. This CDR3 contains 15 residues. Per germline, CDR1 SGHNT and CDR2 YYREEE (reference sequence). DNA of the CDR3: TGTGCCAGCAGCTTGGAGGTGTGGCAGAACACTGAAGCTTTCTTT. Protein sequence: CASSLEVWQNTEAFF. The entire variable domain, with the rest obtained from reference TRBV5-4 and TRBJ1-1, is as follows: ETGVTQSPTHLIKTRGQQVTLRCSSQSGHNTVSWYQQALGQGPQFIFQYYREEENGRGNFPPRFSGLQFPNYSSELNVNALELDDSALYLCASSLEVWQNTEAFFGQGTRLTVV.